This T cell receptor (beta chain) was recovered during a study of blood T cells in healthy people across ages. The CDR3 is 12 amino acids. Trimming left V 3 bases short and J 3 bases short, with 6 bases between. CDR1 and CDR2 from the germline V gene are ENHRY and SYGVKD. Primers used in a second PCR of roughly 6 to 12 cycles were a sample-barcoded 5' primer and a J-beta primer mix. MiXCR was run by TCRdb on the 5' RACE reads, yielding one entry per CDR3 protein. The repertoire holds about 970,000 distinct CDR3 sequences, with 45% to 60% as singletons. The source material was blood. The receptor was isolated from a woman aged 60-75 years in good health. The gene calls are TRBV10-3 and TRBJ2-7; D is unresolved. CDR3 DNA: TGTGCCATCAGTGAACAGTTCTACGAGCAGTACTTC. This gives the protein CAISEQFYEQYF.